These T cell receptor beta chains were read from a single sample in a study of beta chain features in type 1 diabetes. Clones were sequenced by immunoSEQ multiplex PCR, and TCRdb holds only the in-frame ones, with some missing. Of under 200,000 clones in the sample, about a tenth were seen once. The sequencing input was central memory CD4+ T cells from blood. The origin of the receptors is a young man with type 1 diabetes. CDR3s include the opening cysteine and the closing phenylalanine or tryptophan.

TRBJ2-5,14,TRBV7-2,CASSPGQGRETQYF
TRBJ2-3,17,TRBV2,CASRAGLAGVKSDTQYF
TRBJ2-7,13,TRBV10-3,CAISGDRSYEQYF
TRBJ1-1,12,TRBV2,CASSDHLGKAFF
TRBJ1-1,16,TRBV7-3,CASSPLGGRVNTEAFF
TRBJ2-1,15,TRBV25-1,CASIEGLAGNNEQFF
TRBJ1-5,13,TRBV30,CAWTAGANQPQHF
TRBJ2-1,18,TRBV7-8,CASSLVSGRDMGDNEQFF
TRBJ2-3,14,TRBV7-3,CASSLGSGGGTQYF
TRBJ2-2,14,TRBV2,CASSLQGNTGELFF
TRBJ2-1,14,TRBV5-1,CASSLNTLYNEQFF
TRBJ2-6,15,TRBV2,CATGQGRDGANVLTF
TRBJ1-1,14,TRBV7-9,CASSYLTENTEAFF
TRBJ2-7,13,TRBV2,CASSGQPNYEQYF
TRBJ1-1,13,TRBV5-6,CASSLDRGAEAFF
TRBJ2-7,12,TRBV2,CASSRLAYEQYF
TRBJ2-1,15,TRBV19,CASSIVVAAYNEQFF
TRBJ2-5,15,TRBV5-1,CASSPTDPFGETQYF
TRBJ1-1,15,TRBV9,CASSDRQGVGTEAFF
TRBJ1-3,17,TRBV5-5,CASSLRMAGYSGNTIYF
TRBJ1-5,14,TRBV19,CASSGGTDNQPQHF
TRBJ2-3,11,TRBV2,CASISTDTQYF